This TCR beta chain stems from a study of early T cells in non-severe SARS-CoV-2 infection. About the research overall: The chains were unpaired, and the sequenced material was bulk RNA from unsorted whole blood. Study results and caveats: VDJdb matches were skewed toward anti-spike CD8 T cell responses.

Separate cDNA molecules each had unique molecular identifiers attached to them. A single record per CDR3 protein comes from TCRdb applying MiXCR to the 5' RACE reads. Of just under 65,000 distinct CDR3 sequences in the sample, approximately 9.2% were seen once. The sample holds a few counts of this clonotype. Its antigen is not known. With 11 bases removed from V and 5 bases from J, the gap between germline ends came to 4 bases. The CDR3 consists of 9 residues. The germline CDR1 and CDR2 sequences are WNHNN and SYGVQD (reference sequence). The starting material was whole blood, obtained at baseline. This TCR derives from an adult who was a healthcare worker with PCR-confirmed SARS-CoV-2 infection or an uninfected control (not recorded which). The V gene is TRBV10-1, the J gene TRBJ2-1; D not resolved. The CDR3 loop is CAVDNEQFF. DNA for the CDR3: TGCGCCGTGGACAATGAGCAGTTCTTC.